The 9 T cell receptor beta chains below were found in one sample sequenced in a study of T cells in Graves' hyperthyroidism and ophthalmopathy. Amplified regions were TCR beta CDR3 sequences from RNA transcripts. The HTBI primer set was used in a first-round RT-PCR of the TCR CDR3. TCRdb independently ran MiXCR on the multiplex PCR reads; one entry per CDR3 protein. This table holds about 380,000 distinct CDR3 sequences, roughly 18% found once. Sequenced input: blood. These receptors were taken from a young man with Graves' ophthalmopathy.

The chain has TRBV19 and TRBJ2-1; the D gene is possibly TRBD1 (5 bases). The ends were cut back, 2 bases at V and 7 bases at J, with 18 bases in the middle. The germline V gene has CDR1 LNHDA and CDR2 SQIVND (reference sequence). The CDR3 sequence is 16 residues long. For the CDR3, the DNA is TGTGCCAGTAGTATATCCGCAGGGTCAGTTGGGAATGAGCAGTTCTTC. Translated, it gives CASSISAGSVGNEQFF.

This clonotype was found many times. This chain joins TRBV20-1 and TRBJ1-5, with a weak D call TRBD1 (5 bases). Germline V gives CDR1 DFQATT, CDR2 SNEGSKA (reference sequence). The V and J ends lost 0 bases and 1 base respectively, with 13 bases between them. The CDR3 covers 16 residues. The CDR3 sequence is CSARDPTARSNQPQHF. DNA of the CDR3: TGCAGTGCTAGAGACCCGACAGCGAGAAGCAATCAGCCCCAGCATTTT.

J is TRBJ1-1 and V is TRBV6-2 or TRBV6-3; D perhaps matches TRBD1 (6 bases). With 5 bases removed from V and 0 bases from J, the gap between germline ends came to 13 bases. The germline CDR1 and CDR2 sequences are MNHEY and SVGEGT. The length of the CDR3 is 15 residues. The CDR3 DNA reads TGTGCCAGCAGTCCGCACAGGGAAATGAACACTGAAGCTTTCTTT. It encodes CASSPHREMNTEAFF.

At least ten counts were recorded for this clonotype. This chain connects TRBV11-1 to TRBJ2-2; 8 bases line up with TRBD2. Germline values: CDR1 SGHAT, CDR2 FQDESV (reference sequence). This CDR3 spans 16 amino acids. With V trimmed by 6 bases and J by 5 bases, 11 bases remained unmatched. CDR3 sequence (DNA): TGTGCCAGCAGACTTGTCGCAGCGGGGGTGACCGGGGAGCTGTTTTTT. Residues: CASRLVAAGVTGELFF.

There are a few counts of this clonotype. The chain employs TRBV7-9 and TRBJ1-2, with D unresolved. From germline, CDR1 is SEHNR and CDR2 FQNEAQ (reference sequence). V shed 5 bases and J shed 3 bases, with 16 bases lying between them. The CDR3 runs 15 residues. The CDR3 spells CASSLRTPGDYGYTF. CDR3 DNA sequence: TGTGCCAGCAGCCTTCGGACCCCTGGGGACTATGGCTACACCTTC.

This clonotype was found a few times. This rearrangement joins TRBV5-4 to TRBJ2-3, with D maybe TRBD2 (7 bases). V was shortened by 2 bases and J by 5 bases, with 9 bases between the two germline ends. The length of the CDR3 is 13 residues. CDR1 SGHNT and CDR2 YYREEE come from the germline V gene (reference sequence). The chain's CDR3 is CASSFGGQDTQYF. The CDR3 nucleotides read TGTGCCAGCAGCTTCGGGGGGCAAGATACGCAGTATTTT.

This clonotype showed up just a few times. V gene TRBV9 combines with J gene TRBJ2-2; D call uncertain. CDR1 is SGDLS and CDR2 is YYNGEE in the germline V gene. The length of the CDR3 is 14 residues. V was clipped by 0 bases and J by 1 base, with 4 bases between them. The CDR3 loop is CASSVGGNTGELFF. CDR3 nucleotides: TGTGCCAGCAGCGTAGGGGGGAACACCGGGGAGCTGTTTTTT.

At least ten counts were recorded for this clonotype. The V and J genes are TRBV5-1 and TRBJ2-7, with D perhaps TRBD1 or TRBD2 (5 bases each). CDR3 size: 14 residues. Germline V gene sequence: CDR1 SGHRS, CDR2 YFSETQ. The V gene lost 0 bases and the J gene lost 3 bases, with 10 bases spanning the gap. The chain's CDR3 is CASSLGRGVYEQYF. The DNA of the CDR3 is TGCGCCAGCAGCTTGGGCAGAGGGGTCTACGAGCAGTACTTC. Together with reference TRBV5-1 and TRBJ2-7, the CDR3 gives the full variable domain: KAGVTQTPRYLIKTRGQQVTLSCSPISGHRSVSWYQQTPGQGLQFLFEYFSETQRNKGNFPGRFSGRQFSNSRSEMNVSTLELGDSALYLCASSLGRGVYEQYFGPGTRLTVT.

As concerns this clonotype: The junction and the germline gene differ at one end; a read error may be behind it. V gene TRBV3-1 combines with J gene TRBJ2-1, with D unclear. CDR1 LGHDT and CDR2 YNNKEL come from the germline V gene (reference sequence). The CDR3 totals 12 residues. CDR3: CAGSLGYNEQFF. CDR3 DNA sequence: TGTGCCGGCAGCCTGGGATACAATGAGCAGTTCTTC.